This is a list of T cell receptor beta chains from one sample in a study of T cell changes during pregnancy in multiple sclerosis. Here immunoSEQ multiplex PCR was the method, and the copy in TCRdb shows in-frame clones only, minus some. This sample yields tens of thousands of clones, of which roughly 86% are seen a single time; more than 1.5% belongs to the top ten. Sequenced material: peripheral blood, taken in the first trimester of pregnancy. The receptors derive from a female donor with multiple sclerosis, enrolled in a pregnancy study. CDR3s include the opening cysteine and the closing phenylalanine or tryptophan. D genes are given only for firm matches. Part of the rows lack a size; the others show once, few, many or a class for expanded clones.

J gene: TRBJ1-4
D gene: NA
clone size: once
V gene: TRBV9
CDR3 DNA: TGTGCCAGCAGCGTGCTAGGGGATAGGGAAAAACTGTTTTTT
CDR3 protein: CASSVLGDREKLFF

J gene: TRBJ2-1
D gene: NA
clone size: once
V gene: TRBV5-4
CDR3 DNA: TGTGCCAGCAGCCTAACAGACAATGAGCAGTTCTTC
CDR3 protein: CASSLTDNEQFF

J gene: TRBJ2-1
D gene: NA
clone size: once
V gene: TRBV5-4
CDR3 DNA: TGTGCCAGCAGCTGGGGAGGACAGGTCGTGTTCTTC
CDR3 protein: CASSWGGQVVFF

J gene: TRBJ2-1
D gene: TRBD2
clone size: NA
V gene: TRBV5-1
CDR3 DNA: TGCGCCAGCAGCTTGGAGGCTAGCGGAGTTAACAATGAGCAGTTCTTC
CDR3 protein: CASSLEASGVNNEQFF

J gene: TRBJ1-1
D gene: NA
clone size: once
V gene: TRBV11-3
CDR3 DNA: TGTGCCAGCAGTCTCCGAGGGAACACTGAAGCTTTCTTT
CDR3 protein: CASSLRGNTEAFF

J gene: TRBJ2-7
D gene: TRBD1
clone size: NA
V gene: TRBV5-1
CDR3 DNA: TGCGCCAGCAGCTTCAGGGGGTCTATGGAGCAGTACTTC
CDR3 protein: CASSFRGSMEQYF

J gene: TRBJ1-1
D gene: NA
clone size: NA
V gene: TRBV7-9
CDR3 DNA: TGTGCCAGCAGCTTAGGATCAGGGATTGGCACTGAAGCTTTCTTT
CDR3 protein: CASSLGSGIGTEAFF

J gene: TRBJ1-2
D gene: TRBD1
clone size: NA
V gene: TRBV5-1
CDR3 DNA: TGCGCCAGCAGCTTGGTAGGGGGCCAAGGCTACACCTTC
CDR3 protein: CASSLVGGQGYTF

J gene: TRBJ1-5
D gene: TRBD1
clone size: NA
V gene: TRBV30
CDR3 DNA: TGTGCCTGTGGGACAGAGGACAATCAGCCCCAGCATTTT
CDR3 protein: CACGTEDNQPQHF

J gene: TRBJ2-3
D gene: NA
clone size: NA
V gene: TRBV28
CDR3 DNA: TGTGCCAGCAGTTTGGGCACCGGGGAGGCCGCCACAGATACGCAGTATTTT
CDR3 protein: CASSLGTGEAATDTQYF

J gene: TRBJ1-1
D gene: NA
clone size: NA
V gene: TRBV28
CDR3 DNA: TGTGCCAGCAGCCCGGGACACACCCTCATCACTGAAGCTTTCTTT
CDR3 protein: CASSPGHTLITEAFF

J gene: TRBJ2-2
D gene: TRBD2
clone size: NA
V gene: TRBV6-1
CDR3 DNA: TGTGCCAGCAGTGAAGGGCTAGCGGGAGGGAACACCGGGGAGCTGTTTTTT
CDR3 protein: CASSEGLAGGNTGELFF

J gene: TRBJ2-1
D gene: NA
clone size: NA
V gene: TRBV4-2
CDR3 DNA: TGTGCCAGCAGCCGTCAAACCGGGACTGGGGACAATGAGCAGTTCTTC
CDR3 protein: CASSRQTGTGDNEQFF

J gene: TRBJ2-1
D gene: NA
clone size: NA
V gene: TRBV18
CDR3 DNA: TGTGCCAGCTCACCACGGACACGGACCTACAATGAGCAGTTCTTC
CDR3 protein: CASSPRTRTYNEQFF

J gene: TRBJ2-1
D gene: TRBD2
clone size: NA
V gene: TRBV18
CDR3 DNA: TGTGCCAGCTCACCACCCTACGGGGGGGCAAGCTCCTACAATGAGCAGTTCTTC
CDR3 protein: CASSPPYGGASSYNEQFF

J gene: TRBJ2-1
D gene: TRBD2
clone size: NA
V gene: TRBV7-9
CDR3 DNA: TGTGCCAGCAGCTCGGGGGGTATCGGGGCCTACAATGAGCAGTTCTTC
CDR3 protein: CASSSGGIGAYNEQFF

J gene: TRBJ2-7
D gene: TRBD2
clone size: once
V gene: TRBV4-3
CDR3 DNA: TGCGCCAGCAGCCAAGACCGACTAGCGGGAGGCTACGAGCAGTACTTC
CDR3 protein: CASSQDRLAGGYEQYF

J gene: TRBJ1-3
D gene: TRBD1
clone size: few
V gene: TRBV6-1
CDR3 DNA: TGTGCCAGCAGTGAAGCCTTAGCAGGGGGAATCGGAAACACCATATATTTT
CDR3 protein: CASSEALAGGIGNTIYF

J gene: TRBJ1-1
D gene: TRBD1
clone size: NA
V gene: TRBV18
CDR3 DNA: TGTGCCAGCTCACCCACAGGGGGGGAGAACACTGAAGCTTTCTTT
CDR3 protein: CASSPTGGENTEAFF

J gene: TRBJ2-1
D gene: TRBD2
clone size: NA
V gene: TRBV6-1
CDR3 DNA: TGTGCCAGCAAACGACTAGCGGGAGGCGTCAATGAGCAGTTCTTC
CDR3 protein: CASKRLAGGVNEQFF

J gene: TRBJ2-5
D gene: TRBD2
clone size: NA
V gene: TRBV2
CDR3 DNA: TGTGCCAGCACGCGGACTAGCGGGAGAGGAGAGACCCAGTACTTC
CDR3 protein: CASTRTSGRGETQYF

J gene: TRBJ1-5
D gene: TRBD1
clone size: once
V gene: TRBV6-1
CDR3 DNA: TGTGCCAGCAGTGTAGACAGGGCGGGTCAGCCCCAGCATTTT
CDR3 protein: CASSVDRAGQPQHF

J gene: TRBJ2-5
D gene: TRBD2
clone size: NA
V gene: TRBV30
CDR3 DNA: TGTGCCTGGAGTGTACAAAGCGGGAGGGCCAAGCGAGAGACCCAGTACTTC
CDR3 protein: CAWSVQSGRAKRETQYF

J gene: TRBJ1-3
D gene: TRBD1
clone size: once
V gene: TRBV7-9
CDR3 DNA: TGTGCCAGCAGCTTAGAAGGGGGCAGCTCTGGAAACACCATATATTTT
CDR3 protein: CASSLEGGSSGNTIYF

J gene: TRBJ2-3
D gene: TRBD2
clone size: NA
V gene: TRBV5-1
CDR3 DNA: TGCGCCAGCAGCTTGGCCCGGCTAGCGGGAGGCACAGATACGCAGTATTTT
CDR3 protein: CASSLARLAGGTDTQYF

J gene: TRBJ2-5
D gene: TRBD2
clone size: NA
V gene: TRBV7-6
CDR3 DNA: TGTGCCAGCAGCCCTCGCCCCCCCGGGACTAGCGGGCTCAGGGAGACCCAGTACTTC
CDR3 protein: CASSPRPPGTSGLRETQYF

J gene: TRBJ1-2
D gene: TRBD1
clone size: NA
V gene: TRBV27
CDR3 DNA: TGTGCCAGCAGTCGGGACAGGGCTAACTATGGCTACACCTTC
CDR3 protein: CASSRDRANYGYTF

J gene: TRBJ2-5
D gene: TRBD1
clone size: NA
V gene: TRBV27
CDR3 DNA: TGTGCCAGCAGCCTCACGGACAGGGTAGAGACCCAGTACTTC
CDR3 protein: CASSLTDRVETQYF

J gene: TRBJ2-7
D gene: NA
clone size: NA
V gene: TRBV29-1
CDR3 DNA: TGCAGCGTTGATGGTTTGGTGACAGACTCCTACGAGCAGTACTTC
CDR3 protein: CSVDGLVTDSYEQYF

J gene: TRBJ2-5
D gene: TRBD2
clone size: once
V gene: TRBV29-1
CDR3 DNA: TGCAGCGTTCTTGCGGGAGGGCCGGGGGAGACCCAGTACTTC
CDR3 protein: CSVLAGGPGETQYF

J gene: TRBJ2-3
D gene: TRBD2
clone size: NA
V gene: TRBV7-2
CDR3 DNA: TGTGCCAAGAGAAGGAGCGGGGCTAGCACAGATACGCAGTATTTT
CDR3 protein: CAKRRSGASTDTQYF

J gene: TRBJ1-1
D gene: TRBD1
clone size: NA
V gene: TRBV18
CDR3 DNA: TGTGCCAGCTCAGGATCACAGGGGGCGAACACTGAAGCTTTCTTT
CDR3 protein: CASSGSQGANTEAFF

J gene: TRBJ1-1
D gene: NA
clone size: few
V gene: TRBV25-1
CDR3 DNA: TGTGCCAGCACAACAAACACTGAAGCTTTCTTT
CDR3 protein: CASTTNTEAFF

J gene: TRBJ1-4
D gene: NA
clone size: once
V gene: TRBV18
CDR3 DNA: TGTGCCAGCTCACCACGAGAGGATGAAAAACTGTTTTTT
CDR3 protein: CASSPREDEKLFF

J gene: TRBJ2-3
D gene: NA
clone size: NA
V gene: TRBV5-1
CDR3 DNA: TGCGCCAGCAGCGGGGGACTGAGGCCAGATACGCAGTATTTT
CDR3 protein: CASSGGLRPDTQYF

J gene: TRBJ2-3
D gene: TRBD2
clone size: NA
V gene: TRBV6-1
CDR3 DNA: TGTGCCAGCAGTGAATCGGAGCGGGAGTTCACAGATACGCAGTATTTT
CDR3 protein: CASSESEREFTDTQYF

J gene: TRBJ1-5
D gene: NA
clone size: NA
V gene: TRBV6-1
CDR3 DNA: TGTGCCAGCAAGGCGGGGAACGGCCAGCCCCAGCATTTT
CDR3 protein: CASKAGNGQPQHF

J gene: TRBJ2-7
D gene: TRBD2
clone size: NA
V gene: TRBV7-2
CDR3 DNA: TGTGCCAGCAGCTTAGATGGCGGGAGGAACTCGGTCGAGCAGTACTTC
CDR3 protein: CASSLDGGRNSVEQYF

J gene: TRBJ2-1
D gene: TRBD2
clone size: NA
V gene: TRBV11-2
CDR3 DNA: TGTGCCAGCAGCTTTGGCGGGAGGAACTCCTACAATGAGCAGTTCTTC
CDR3 protein: CASSFGGRNSYNEQFF

J gene: TRBJ2-7
D gene: TRBD2
clone size: once
V gene: TRBV7-6
CDR3 DNA: TGTGCCAGCAGGGGGACTAGCGGGAGAGGGGAGCAGTACTTC
CDR3 protein: CASRGTSGRGEQYF

J gene: TRBJ1-1
D gene: NA
clone size: NA
V gene: TRBV30
CDR3 DNA: TGTGCCTGGATACGAGGCAGGAACACTGAAGCTTTCTTT
CDR3 protein: CAWIRGRNTEAFF

J gene: TRBJ1-2
D gene: NA
clone size: few
V gene: TRBV11-2
CDR3 DNA: TGTGCCAGCAGCTTGGGGGCGGGCCATGGCTACACCTTC
CDR3 protein: CASSLGAGHGYTF

J gene: TRBJ2-7
D gene: TRBD2
clone size: NA
V gene: TRBV5-1
CDR3 DNA: TGCGCCAGTAGCTTGGCCAACCGGGAGGGCCTCGAGCAGTACTTC
CDR3 protein: CASSLANREGLEQYF

J gene: TRBJ1-4
D gene: TRBD1
clone size: once
V gene: TRBV18
CDR3 DNA: TGTGCCAGCTCAACCGGGACAGGGGTAGAAAAACTGTTTTTT
CDR3 protein: CASSTGTGVEKLFF

J gene: TRBJ1-1
D gene: NA
clone size: NA
V gene: TRBV18
CDR3 DNA: TGTGCCAGCTCACCGCCGGGGATTAACACTGAAGCTTTCTTT
CDR3 protein: CASSPPGINTEAFF

J gene: TRBJ1-1
D gene: NA
clone size: NA
V gene: TRBV6-6
CDR3 DNA: TGTGCCAGCAGTCCGACGGGGTTACGGGACACTGAAGCTTTCTTT
CDR3 protein: CASSPTGLRDTEAFF

J gene: TRBJ1-5
D gene: TRBD1
clone size: few
V gene: TRBV12-5
CDR3 DNA: TGTGCTAGTGGTCTAGGGGGGGTGACAGGGGCTAATCAGCCCCAGCATTTT
CDR3 protein: CASGLGGVTGANQPQHF